The rows below give T cell receptor beta chains drawn from one sample of a study of blood T cell repertoires in COVID-19. Repertoires were generated with immunoSEQ multiplex PCR, while TCRdb's copy carries only in-frame clones and drops some. The sample gives 250,000 to 400,000 clones, 75% to 90% of which show up once; 1.9% is in the top ten. Input material: PBMCs or T cells enriched from blood (not recorded which). The receptors here all came from a woman aged 25 to 39 who had been exposed to COVID-19. Each CDR3 is given with its conserved first and last residue. Each record gives: clone size, V gene, D gene, J gene, CDR3 protein, CDR3 DNA. A D gene is named only where the DNA matches it firmly. Clone size is shown for a subset of rows, as once, few, many or a class of expanded clone.

clone_size: -
v_call: TRBV27
d_call: -
j_call: TRBJ1-1
cdr3_aa: CASSLGGTNTEAFF
cdr3_nt: TGTGCCAGCAGTTTAGGAGGGACGAACACTGAAGCTTTCTTT

clone_size: -
v_call: TRBV27
d_call: TRBD1
j_call: TRBJ1-2
cdr3_aa: CASSFDRGGKGYTF
cdr3_nt: TGTGCCAGCAGTTTCGACAGGGGGGGAAAGGGCTACACCTTC

clone_size: -
v_call: TRBV10-1
d_call: -
j_call: TRBJ1-2
cdr3_aa: CASDPRAPYGYTF
cdr3_nt: TGCGCCAGCGACCCCAGGGCTCCCTATGGCTACACCTTC

clone_size: -
v_call: TRBV7-3
d_call: TRBD2
j_call: TRBJ2-1
cdr3_aa: CASSPRRLAGASVNDEQFF
cdr3_nt: TGTGCCAGCAGCCCCCGAAGGCTAGCGGGAGCGTCGGTAAATGATGAGCAGTTCTTC

clone_size: -
v_call: TRBV4-2
d_call: TRBD1
j_call: TRBJ1-5
cdr3_aa: CASSPSTGGNQPQHF
cdr3_nt: TGTGCCAGCAGCCCATCGACAGGGGGCAATCAGCCCCAGCATTTT

clone_size: -
v_call: TRBV6-4
d_call: -
j_call: TRBJ2-1
cdr3_aa: CASSDSMGAGREQFF
cdr3_nt: TGTGCCAGCAGTGACTCGATGGGCGCGGGAAGGGAGCAGTTCTTC

clone_size: -
v_call: TRBV4-1
d_call: TRBD1
j_call: TRBJ1-2
cdr3_aa: CASSHPRTGERGYTF
cdr3_nt: TGCGCCAGCAGCCACCCCCGGACAGGGGAACGAGGCTACACCTTC

clone_size: -
v_call: TRBV14
d_call: -
j_call: TRBJ1-2
cdr3_aa: CASSRSGVYGYTF
cdr3_nt: TGTGCCAGCAGCCGGTCAGGGGTCTATGGCTACACCTTC

clone_size: once
v_call: TRBV4-3
d_call: -
j_call: TRBJ1-2
cdr3_aa: CASSQERGRGNYGYTF
cdr3_nt: TGCGCCAGCAGCCAAGAACGCGGCAGGGGTAACTATGGCTACACCTTC

clone_size: -
v_call: TRBV28
d_call: TRBD1
j_call: TRBJ1-2
cdr3_aa: CASSFTGGTDYGYTF
cdr3_nt: TGTGCCAGCAGTTTCACAGGGGGCACAGACTATGGCTACACCTTC

clone_size: -
v_call: TRBV29-1
d_call: -
j_call: TRBJ2-2
cdr3_aa: CSAQANTGELFF
cdr3_nt: TGCAGCGCGCAGGCTAACACCGGGGAGCTGTTTTTT

clone_size: -
v_call: TRBV28
d_call: -
j_call: TRBJ1-2
cdr3_aa: CASSADWTEKGYTF
cdr3_nt: TGTGCCAGCAGCGCAGACTGGACAGAGAAGGGCTACACCTTC

clone_size: once
v_call: TRBV7-2
d_call: TRBD1
j_call: TRBJ2-3
cdr3_aa: CASSPWTGGLDTQYF
cdr3_nt: TGTGCCAGCAGCCCGTGGACAGGGGGCTTGGATACGCAGTATTTT

clone_size: -
v_call: TRBV10-3
d_call: TRBD1
j_call: TRBJ1-5
cdr3_aa: CAISDPGQGLEPQHF
cdr3_nt: TGTGCCATCAGTGATCCGGGACAGGGTTTAGAGCCCCAGCATTTT

clone_size: -
v_call: TRBV19
d_call: -
j_call: TRBJ2-5
cdr3_aa: CASMRTAHETQYF
cdr3_nt: TGTGCCAGTATGCGGACAGCCCACGAGACCCAGTACTTC

clone_size: -
v_call: TRBV2
d_call: TRBD1
j_call: TRBJ2-7
cdr3_aa: CASGSAGTGVYEQYF
cdr3_nt: TGTGCCAGCGGCTCTGCGGGGACAGGGGTGTACGAGCAGTACTTC

clone_size: -
v_call: TRBV19
d_call: -
j_call: TRBJ2-2
cdr3_aa: CASSMDSGELFF
cdr3_nt: TGTGCCAGTAGTATGGACAGCGGGGAGCTGTTTTTT

clone_size: few
v_call: TRBV19
d_call: -
j_call: TRBJ2-1
cdr3_aa: CASSSGSMLPNEQFF
cdr3_nt: TGTGCCAGTAGTTCAGGGTCAATGCTTCCCAATGAGCAGTTCTTC

clone_size: -
v_call: TRBV28
d_call: -
j_call: TRBJ2-7
cdr3_aa: CASSLEGVENEQYF
cdr3_nt: TGTGCCAGCAGTTTGGAGGGAGTAGAGAACGAGCAGTACTTC

clone_size: -
v_call: TRBV4-1
d_call: TRBD2
j_call: TRBJ2-7
cdr3_aa: CASSPGGGLAGSEQYF
cdr3_nt: TGCGCCAGCAGCCCGGGGGGGGGACTAGCGGGATCCGAGCAGTACTTC

clone_size: -
v_call: TRBV2
d_call: TRBD1
j_call: TRBJ1-5
cdr3_aa: CASSDRGFQPQHF
cdr3_nt: TGTGCCAGCAGTGACAGGGGGTTTCAGCCCCAGCATTTT

clone_size: -
v_call: TRBV6-2/TRBV6-3
d_call: TRBD1
j_call: TRBJ2-5
cdr3_aa: CASSRGTGSQETQYF
cdr3_nt: TGTGCCAGCAGCCGGGGGACAGGGTCACAAGAGACCCAGTACTTC

clone_size: -
v_call: TRBV18
d_call: -
j_call: TRBJ2-5
cdr3_aa: CASSPKQGQRGETQYF
cdr3_nt: TGTGCCAGCTCACCGAAACAGGGTCAAAGGGGAGAGACCCAGTACTTC

clone_size: -
v_call: TRBV4-1
d_call: TRBD2
j_call: TRBJ2-1
cdr3_aa: CASSQDWGLAGVNEQFF
cdr3_nt: TGCGCCAGCAGCCAAGATTGGGGACTAGCGGGAGTCAATGAGCAGTTCTTC

clone_size: few
v_call: TRBV7-2
d_call: TRBD2
j_call: TRBJ2-3
cdr3_aa: CASSSQRGGADTQYF
cdr3_nt: TGTGCCAGCAGCTCCCAGCGGGGGGGTGCAGATACGCAGTATTTT

clone_size: -
v_call: TRBV7-9
d_call: -
j_call: TRBJ2-6
cdr3_aa: CASSSTTGVPGANVLTF
cdr3_nt: TGTGCCAGCAGCTCCACAACGGGGGTCCCTGGGGCCAACGTCCTGACTTTC

clone_size: -
v_call: TRBV30
d_call: -
j_call: TRBJ1-2
cdr3_aa: CAWSVREGNRGYTF
cdr3_nt: TGTGCCTGGAGTGTACGGGAGGGGAATCGGGGCTACACCTTC

clone_size: -
v_call: TRBV9
d_call: TRBD2
j_call: TRBJ2-3
cdr3_aa: CASTREAGAFKDTQYF
cdr3_nt: TGTGCCAGCACCCGGGAAGCGGGGGCTTTCAAGGATACGCAGTATTTT

clone_size: -
v_call: TRBV6-9
d_call: -
j_call: TRBJ1-6
cdr3_aa: CASSYTFGQILSSYNSPLHF
cdr3_nt: TGTGCCAGCAGTTATACTTTTGGGCAGATTCTGAGCTCCTATAATTCACCCCTCCACTTT

clone_size: -
v_call: TRBV5-1
d_call: -
j_call: TRBJ1-2
cdr3_aa: CASSLDGDSPHYGYTF
cdr3_nt: TGCGCCAGCAGTTTGGACGGAGACAGTCCTCACTATGGCTACACCTTC

clone_size: -
v_call: TRBV5-8
d_call: -
j_call: TRBJ1-3
cdr3_aa: CASSFGVVISGNTIYF
cdr3_nt: TGTGCCAGCAGCTTCGGGGTAGTGATCTCTGGAAACACCATATATTTT

clone_size: -
v_call: TRBV28
d_call: -
j_call: TRBJ2-7
cdr3_aa: CASSLSGIYEQYF
cdr3_nt: TGTGCCAGCAGCCTTAGCGGAATCTACGAGCAGTACTTC

clone_size: -
v_call: TRBV15
d_call: -
j_call: TRBJ1-2
cdr3_aa: CATSINNGYTF
cdr3_nt: TGTGCCACCAGCATTAATAATGGCTACACCTTC

clone_size: few
v_call: TRBV20-1
d_call: -
j_call: TRBJ2-7
cdr3_aa: CSASTGFHEQYF
cdr3_nt: TGCAGTGCCAGTACGGGGTTCCACGAGCAGTACTTC

clone_size: -
v_call: TRBV5-4
d_call: -
j_call: TRBJ2-4
cdr3_aa: CASSFDRNIQYF
cdr3_nt: TGTGCCAGCAGCTTCGACAGAAACATTCAGTACTTC

clone_size: -
v_call: TRBV5-6
d_call: -
j_call: TRBJ1-1
cdr3_aa: CASSKGRGHTEAFF
cdr3_nt: TGTGCCAGCAGCAAAGGGCGGGGGCATACTGAAGCTTTCTTT

clone_size: -
v_call: TRBV28
d_call: TRBD1
j_call: TRBJ2-6
cdr3_aa: CASSPGGDPGANVLTF
cdr3_nt: TGTGCCAGCAGTCCAGGGGGCGATCCTGGGGCCAACGTCCTGACTTTC

clone_size: -
v_call: TRBV27
d_call: -
j_call: TRBJ2-2
cdr3_aa: CASSYAGGGTGELFF
cdr3_nt: TGTGCCAGCAGTTACGCCGGGGGTGGAACCGGGGAGCTGTTTTTT

clone_size: -
v_call: TRBV2
d_call: -
j_call: TRBJ1-3
cdr3_aa: CASSEARPRLSGNTIYF
cdr3_nt: TGTGCCAGCAGTGAAGCTCGCCCCAGACTCTCTGGAAACACCATATATTTT

clone_size: -
v_call: TRBV7-2
d_call: TRBD2
j_call: TRBJ2-2
cdr3_aa: CASSPGTSRMFGELFF
cdr3_nt: TGTGCCAGCAGCCCAGGGACTAGCCGAATGTTCGGGGAGCTGTTTTTT

clone_size: -
v_call: TRBV6-5
d_call: -
j_call: TRBJ1-6
cdr3_aa: CASSYAPGDNSPLHF
cdr3_nt: TGTGCCAGCAGTTACGCCCCAGGGGATAATTCACCCCTCCACTTT

clone_size: -
v_call: TRBV14
d_call: TRBD1
j_call: TRBJ1-1
cdr3_aa: CASSRRTGDTEAFF
cdr3_nt: TGTGCCAGCAGCCGGAGGACAGGGGACACTGAAGCTTTCTTT

clone_size: -
v_call: TRBV2
d_call: -
j_call: TRBJ1-2
cdr3_aa: CASSADTTNYGYTF
cdr3_nt: TGTGCCAGCAGTGCGGATACTACAAACTATGGCTACACCTTC

clone_size: -
v_call: TRBV23-1
d_call: -
j_call: TRBJ2-7
cdr3_aa: CASSHGGSYEQYF
cdr3_nt: TGCGCCAGCAGTCATGGGGGGTCCTACGAGCAGTACTTC

clone_size: -
v_call: TRBV7-2
d_call: TRBD2
j_call: TRBJ2-5
cdr3_aa: CASSLNGGATETQYF
cdr3_nt: TGTGCCAGCAGCTTAAACGGGGGGGCGACAGAGACCCAGTACTTC

clone_size: -
v_call: TRBV7-9
d_call: TRBD1
j_call: TRBJ1-1
cdr3_aa: CASSLGDRVNTEAFF
cdr3_nt: TGTGCCAGCAGCTTAGGGGACAGGGTGAACACTGAAGCTTTCTTT

clone_size: -
v_call: TRBV7-9
d_call: TRBD2
j_call: TRBJ2-1
cdr3_aa: CASSLDWGLAGEQFF
cdr3_nt: TGTGCCAGCAGCTTAGATTGGGGACTAGCCGGTGAGCAGTTCTTC

clone_size: -
v_call: TRBV19
d_call: TRBD1
j_call: TRBJ2-7
cdr3_aa: CASSIGQGAAYEQYF
cdr3_nt: TGTGCCAGTAGTATTGGGCAGGGGGCCGCCTACGAGCAGTACTTC

clone_size: -
v_call: TRBV6-2/TRBV6-3
d_call: -
j_call: TRBJ1-6
cdr3_aa: CASSYSDTGPNYNSPLHF
cdr3_nt: TGTGCCAGCAGTTACTCGGATACAGGGCCTAACTATAATTCACCCCTCCACTTT

clone_size: -
v_call: TRBV5-1
d_call: TRBD2
j_call: TRBJ2-1
cdr3_aa: CASSLLAGEGDEQFF
cdr3_nt: TGCGCCAGCAGCCTACTAGCGGGAGAAGGTGATGAGCAGTTCTTC

clone_size: -
v_call: TRBV5-1
d_call: -
j_call: TRBJ2-7
cdr3_aa: CASSSHEQGRYF
cdr3_nt: TGCGCCAGCAGCTCCCACGAGCAGGGCCGGTACTTC

clone_size: few
v_call: TRBV6-5
d_call: TRBD1
j_call: TRBJ1-3
cdr3_aa: CASSYRAGTAGNTIYF
cdr3_nt: TGTGCCAGCAGTTACCGGGCCGGGACAGCTGGAAACACCATATATTTT

clone_size: -
v_call: TRBV29-1
d_call: TRBD1
j_call: TRBJ1-2
cdr3_aa: CSVRHASGTGGSGYTF
cdr3_nt: TGCAGCGTTCGCCATGCTTCCGGGACAGGGGGGTCTGGCTACACCTTC

clone_size: once
v_call: TRBV9
d_call: TRBD2
j_call: TRBJ2-1
cdr3_aa: CASSARGGSRFFSYNEQFF
cdr3_nt: TGTGCCAGCAGCGCCCGGGGCGGGAGCAGGTTTTTCTCCTACAATGAGCAGTTCTTC

clone_size: -
v_call: TRBV5-4
d_call: -
j_call: TRBJ1-6
cdr3_aa: CASSDSTGFPTLHF
cdr3_nt: TGTGCCAGCAGCGATTCGACAGGTTTCCCCACCCTCCACTTT

clone_size: -
v_call: TRBV2
d_call: -
j_call: TRBJ2-1
cdr3_aa: CASASNNEQFF
cdr3_nt: TGTGCCAGCGCTAGCAACAATGAGCAGTTCTTC

clone_size: once
v_call: TRBV28
d_call: -
j_call: TRBJ2-3
cdr3_aa: CASSPALSTDTQYF
cdr3_nt: TGTGCCAGCAGCCCCGCGCTTAGCACAGATACGCAGTATTTT

clone_size: -
v_call: TRBV5-5
d_call: TRBD1
j_call: TRBJ1-1
cdr3_aa: CASRSPGGNTEAFF
cdr3_nt: TGTGCCAGCAGGTCCCCAGGGGGTAATACTGAAGCTTTCTTT

clone_size: -
v_call: TRBV30
d_call: -
j_call: TRBJ2-7
cdr3_aa: CAWAVGGYEQYF
cdr3_nt: TGTGCCTGGGCGGTGGGGGGCTACGAGCAGTACTTC